This entry lists 2 T cell receptor beta chains sequenced from one sample in a study of cytomegalovirus exposure and HLA in healthy donors (dated by TCRdb to 2015 to 2018). Libraries were constructed by the immunoSEQ multiplex PCR assay. The multiplex PCR relied on a mix of 60 forward primers for TCR Vbeta segments and 13 reverse primers for TCR Jbeta segments. Not all clones reach the TCRdb copy of this immuneACCESS table, which keeps in-frame sequences only. Checked studies attribute under half of the gap to unresolved V genes and leave the rest unexplained. This sample is represented by 120,000 or so clones; 70% to 80% of them were singletons. The biggest ten clones account for about 16% of the sample. The sequencing sample was made of PBMCs. These TCRs come from a man aged 50-60 years in good health and CMV-seropositive.

This rearrangement joins TRBV11-3 to TRBJ1-6, with 7 bases fitting TRBD1. Germline loops: CDR1 SGHNT, CDR2 YENEEA. The J segment lost 5 bases and the V segment lost 10 bases, leaving 8 bases of the junction unmatched. CDR3 length equals 14 residues. The CDR3 here is CATPTGTDNSPLHF. Here the CDR3 DNA reads TGTGCCACCCCTACTGGGACAGATAATTCACCCCTCCACTTT.

The chain recombines TRBV6-5 with TRBJ1-2, with 7 positions matching TRBD1. The V and J ends lost 5 bases and 4 bases, in that order; junction bases with no gene match: 7. The CDR3 is made up of 14 amino acids. Germline V CDR1 and CDR2: MNHEY, SVGAGI. CDR3 loop: CASSEGTVSYGYTF. The CDR3 bases are TGTGCCAGCAGTGAGGGGACAGTAAGCTATGGCTACACCTTC.